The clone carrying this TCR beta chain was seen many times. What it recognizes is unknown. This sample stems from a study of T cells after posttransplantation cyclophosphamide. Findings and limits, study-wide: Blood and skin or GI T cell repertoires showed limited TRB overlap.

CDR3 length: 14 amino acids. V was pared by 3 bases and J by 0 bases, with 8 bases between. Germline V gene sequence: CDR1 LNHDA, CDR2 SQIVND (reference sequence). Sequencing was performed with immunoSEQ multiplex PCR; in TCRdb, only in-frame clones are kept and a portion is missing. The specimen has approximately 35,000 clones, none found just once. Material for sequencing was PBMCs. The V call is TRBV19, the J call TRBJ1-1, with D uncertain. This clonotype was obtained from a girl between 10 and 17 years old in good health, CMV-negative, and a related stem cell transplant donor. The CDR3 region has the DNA TGTGCCAGTAGTATGGCCGACATGAACACTGAAGCTTTCTTT. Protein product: CASSMADMNTEAFF.